The 18 T cell receptor beta chains reported below all come from one sample, sequenced in a study of regulatory T cells in long-lasting Graves disease. Time point specified: newly diagnosed GD, antithyroid drugs for less than 3 months. Extracted RNA from PBMCs served as the source of the TCR library. Libraries of TCR beta came from iRepertoire HTBI primers plus Arm-PCR of CDR3 regions. TCRdb re-called the multiplex PCR reads with MiXCR, one entry per CDR3 protein. The sample has over 350,000 distinct CDR3 sequences, approximately 16% seen once. Separately, the same data were catalogued under a study of T cells in Graves' hyperthyroidism and ophthalmopathy.

Source: peripheral blood mononuclear cells (PBMCs), taken at new diagnosis, from a patient treated with antithyroid drugs. These receptors all come from a woman between 35 and 50 years old with Graves disease.

A remark on this clonotype: A single base separates this from a much larger clone, so it may be a read error. The chain recombines TRBV5-1 with TRBJ2-7, with D perhaps matching TRBD1 (5 bases). From germline, CDR1 is SGHRS and CDR2 YFSETQ. There are 15 residues in the CDR3. The DNA of the CDR3 is TGCGCCAGCAGCTTGGGAGCCCCTGGGGCCTACGAGCGGTACTTC. Amino acid sequence: CASSLGAPGAYERYF.

This clonotype was recorded a few times. CDR3 DNA: TGTGCCAGCAGTTCCGGGACTAGCGGGATCGGGGCCAACGTCCTGACTTTC. This gives the protein CASSSGTSGIGANVLTF. This rearrangement joins TRBV6-2 or TRBV6-3 to TRBJ2-6, with 13 bases fitting TRBD2. From germline, CDR1 is MNHEY and CDR2 SVGEGT. V was clipped by 4 bases and J by 4 bases; unmatched bases: 4. The CDR3 covers 17 residues.

This clonotype was counted at least ten times. The V call is TRBV12-3 or TRBV12-4, the J call TRBJ1-1, with D hard to call. Trimming took off 6 bases at V and 8 bases at J, with 16 bases between the two ends. This CDR3 is built from 13 residues. The CDR3 region has the DNA TGTGCCAGCAGACGTAACATCCGGGGAGAAGCTTTCTTT. Protein: CASRRNIRGEAFF.

This chain connects TRBV29-1 to TRBJ2-1; 10 bases agree with TRBD2. The CDR3 has 14 residues. Trimming took 3 bases from V and 6 from J; bases not matched to a gene: 5. Germline V gene sequence: CDR1 SQVTM, CDR2 ANQGSEA. The CDR3: CSVDGTSDSNEQFF. CDR3 coding DNA: TGCAGCGTTGACGGGACTAGCGACTCCAATGAGCAGTTCTTC.

This clonotype was found a few times. This chain links TRBV9 with TRBJ2-5, with D hard to call. This CDR3 contains 16 residues. V lost 4 bases and J 4 bases, leaving 20 bases between the germline ends. The germline gives CDR1 SGDLS, CDR2 YYNGEE. CDR3 coding DNA: TGTGCCAGCAGCCCCCGGTTAGCTGGACCAAGAGAGACCCAGTACTTC. Translation: CASSPRLAGPRETQYF.

This clonotype appeared many times. V is TRBV11-2 and J is TRBJ2-7; D possibly uses TRBD1 or TRBD2 (5 bases each). The V and J ends lost 7 bases and 2 bases respectively, with 18 bases between them. The CDR3 totals 15 residues. CDR1 and CDR2 (germline): SGHAT, FQNNGV. The CDR3 DNA sequence: TGTGCCAGCACCGCCAAGACAGACTATCCCTACGAGCAGTACTTC. It translates to CASTAKTDYPYEQYF.

This clonotype occurred many times. The chain links TRBV11-3 to TRBJ2-7; a weak D match, TRBD1 (5 bases). V was clipped by 3 bases and J by 6 bases, with 21 bases between them. The length of the CDR3 is 16 residues. Germline lookup yields CDR1 SGHNT and CDR2 YENEEA. CDR3 sequence: CASSFQIIAGKCEQYF. The CDR3 nucleotides read TGTGCCAGCAGCTTCCAAATTATTGCAGGGAAATGCGAGCAGTACTTC.

The rearrangement joins TRBV10-1 to TRBJ1-6, with D tentatively TRBD1 (6 bases). V lost 5 bases and J lost 6, with 8 bases in between. Germline CDR1 WNHNN, CDR2 SYGVQD (reference sequence). The CDR3 has 13 residues. The CDR3 reads CASSRDINSPLHF. In DNA form, the CDR3 reads TGCGCCAGCAGTCGGGACATTAATTCACCCCTCCACTTT.

This clonotype has at least ten counts. V is TRBV30 and J is TRBJ2-3; 7 nucleotides line up with TRBD1. Germline CDR1 GTSNPN, CDR2 SVGIG (reference sequence). This CDR3 region has 12 residues. The J segment lost 10 bases and the V segment lost 0 bases, leaving 4 bases of the junction unmatched. CDR3 nucleotide sequence: TGTGCCTGGAGTGTACCTGGACAGGCGCAGTATTTT. Amino acids: CAWSVPGQAQYF.

The J gene is TRBJ2-6, the V gene TRBV5-1; D is possibly TRBD1 (6 bases). Trimming took 0 bases from V and 4 from J, leaving 8 bases between them. Germline values: CDR1 SGHRS, CDR2 YFSETQ. This CDR3 region has 15 residues. The CDR3 spells CASSLDRAGANVLTF. The CDR3 nucleotides read TGCGCCAGCAGCTTGGACAGGGCCGGGGCCAACGTCCTGACTTTC.

This clonotype was picked up a small number of times. This chain connects TRBV14 to TRBJ2-1, with 9 bases identical to TRBD1. CDR3 length equals 16 residues. V shed 1 base, J shed 4 bases, and the junction held 5 bases outside the gene matches. Germline CDR1 SGHDN, CDR2 FVKESK. The chain's CDR3 is CASSQVGQGSYNEQFF. CDR3 DNA sequence: TGTGCCAGCAGCCAAGTCGGACAGGGGAGTTACAATGAGCAGTTCTTC.

This clonotype came up many times. This sequence joins TRBV7-2 and TRBJ1-2, with D hard to call. With 7 bases removed from V and 8 bases from J, the gap between germline ends came to 20 bases. Germline V CDR1 and CDR2: SGHTA, FQGNSA. The CDR3 is 14 amino acids. The CDR3 DNA sequence: TGTGCCAGCACCTACATGGGCGGACCAGGCGGCTACACCTTC. It specifies CASTYMGGPGGYTF.

The sample holds many counts of this clonotype. The chain uses TRBV28 and TRBJ2-1; D is possibly TRBD1 or TRBD2 (5 bases each). The CDR3 is 14 amino acids. Germline V gene data show CDR1 as MDHEN and CDR2 as SYDVKM. V lost 5 bases to trimming and J lost 8 bases, with 16 bases between them. DNA of the CDR3: TGTGCCAGCAGTCCCCGGGACCATGTCGATGAGCAGTTCTTC. It specifies CASSPRDHVDEQFF.

CDR3 residues: CAIVQGGELFF. The CDR3, as DNA: TGTGCCATTGTACAGGGCGGGGAGCTGTTTTTT. V is TRBV19 and J is TRBJ2-2; weak D call: TRBD1 (6 bases). V lost 10 bases, J lost 7 bases, and 10 bases lay in between. The germline CDR1 and CDR2 sequences are LNHDA and SQIVND (reference sequence). The length of the CDR3 is 11 residues.

This clonotype was counted at least ten times. This chain joins TRBV7-8 and TRBJ2-7; no definite D call. Trimming shortened V by 2 bases and J by 2 bases, and 10 bases separated the two germline ends. Germline V gene data show CDR1 as SGHVS and CDR2 as FQNEAQ. The CDR3 length is 14 residues. CDR3 in DNA: TGTGCCAGCAGCTTAATGAGCTCCACCTACGAGCAGTACTTC. Its translation: CASSLMSSTYEQYF.

As to this clonotype: This may be a read error: a much more frequent sequence differs by one nucleotide. The chain carries TRBV7-8 and TRBJ1-1; D gene unclear. Trimming removed 5 bases at V and 6 bases at J, with 13 bases between. Germline CDR1 and CDR2: SGHVS and FQNEAQ. There are 13 residues in the CDR3. As DNA, the CDR3 is TGTGCCAGCAGCCCAATGGGGTACGCTGAAGCTTTCTTT. This sequence encodes CASSPMGYAEAFF.

This clonotype was recorded at least ten times. The chain uses TRBV5-1 and TRBJ2-5; perhaps TRBD1 as D (6 bases). Germline V lookup: CDR1 SGHRS, CDR2 YFSETQ. V was shortened by 4 bases and J by 5 bases, with 18 bases between the two germline ends. The CDR3 consists of 15 residues. The chain's CDR3 is CASSVNRARGETQYF. The CDR3 bases are TGCGCCAGCAGCGTAAACAGGGCTAGGGGGGAGACCCAGTACTTC.

The rearrangement uses TRBV11-1 and TRBJ2-5; 12 nucleotides line up with TRBD1. Germline V gene lookup returns CDR1 SGHAT and CDR2 FQDESV (reference sequence). Trimming took 4 bases from V and 7 from J; bases not matched to a gene: 7. The CDR3 spans 15 residues. CDR3 residues: CASSSPGQGAWTQYF. CDR3 DNA sequence: TGTGCCAGCAGCTCCCCGGGACAGGGGGCTTGGACCCAGTACTTC.